This TCR beta chain was found in a study of T cell changes during pregnancy in multiple sclerosis. The table came from immunoSEQ multiplex PCR; TCRdb's copy has only in-frame clones and leaves some out. The sample shows approximately 50,000 clones, roughly nine tenths of them seen only once. This clone was counted a few times. Sequencing used CD8+ T cells from peripheral blood mononuclear cells, obtained after pregnancy. This clonotype was sampled from a female donor with multiple sclerosis, enrolled in a pregnancy study.

CDR3 DNA: TGTGCCAGTCGACAGGGATGGAGTTACACCTTC. Residues: CASRQGWSYTF. This chain uses TRBV6-6 with TRBJ1-2; TRBD1 matches 7 bases. With V trimmed by 9 bases and J by 11 bases, 9 bases remained unmatched. CDR3 length equals 11 residues. CDR1 MNHNY and CDR2 SVGAGI come from the germline V gene (reference sequence).